Listed below are T cell receptor beta chains from one sample, sequenced in a study of T-cell memory formation after mild COVID-19. One entry per CDR3 protein, called by TCRdb with MiXCR from the 5' RACE reads. Of about half a million distinct CDR3 sequences in the sample, around a sixth were seen once. Material for sequencing was PBMCs or a T cell subset sorted from them (not recorded which). Source of these receptors: an adult woman who had mild COVID-19 (a few samples of this study predate the infection). Cell type and time point are not known. CDR3s include the opening cysteine and the closing phenylalanine or tryptophan. D genes are given only for firm matches. Not all rows give a size; the values are once, few, many and, for expanded clones, a class.

d_gene	v_gene	abundance	j_gene	CDR3nt	CDR3aa
TRBD2	TRBV12-3/TRBV12-4	NA	TRBJ2-7	TGTGCCAGCAGATGGACTAGCGGGGGGGCTGCGAGGGAGCAGTACTTC	CASRWTSGGAAREQYF
TRBD1	TRBV7-9	many	TRBJ1-3	TGTGCCAGCAGCCGGGACAGCTCTGGAAACACCATATATTTT	CASSRDSSGNTIYF
TRBD1	TRBV20-1	few	TRBJ1-5	TGCAGTGCTACCAGACAGGGAGTGCGGGGCAATCAGCCCCAGCATTTT	CSATRQGVRGNQPQHF
NA	TRBV7-2	few	TRBJ2-1	TGTGCCAGCAGCTTAGAATCGTTGGGCAATGAGCAGTTCTTC	CASSLESLGNEQFF
TRBD1	TRBV5-1	NA	TRBJ1-2	TGCGCCAGCAGCCCCGGCGGCAGGGGGCTCTATGGCTACACCTTC	CASSPGGRGLYGYTF
NA	TRBV6-5	many	TRBJ2-3	TGTGCCAGCAGTTACTCGGAGGTGCGGGGTAGCACAGATACGCAGTATTTT	CASSYSEVRGSTDTQYF
NA	TRBV25-1	NA	TRBJ2-3	TGTGCCAGCAAGACCGCAGATACGCAGTATTTT	CASKTADTQYF
NA	TRBV7-9	few	TRBJ2-5	TGTGCCAGCAGCTTAGTCGCGGGTCGGGAGAGCTTACCTCCCCAAGAGACCCAGTACTTC	CASSLVAGRESLPPQETQYF
NA	TRBV11-3	many	TRBJ2-7	TGTGCCAGCAGCTATAAGAGGGGGGTTACCTACGAGCAGTACTTC	CASSYKRGVTYEQYF
NA	TRBV7-8	few	TRBJ2-1	TGTGCCAGCAGCTTATTTTCGGCGGGGTCAGTCAATGAGCAGTTCTTC	CASSLFSAGSVNEQFF
NA	TRBV6-2/TRBV6-3	NA	TRBJ2-1	TGTGCCAGCAGTTATTGGGGGACCTACAATGAGCAGTTCTTC	CASSYWGTYNEQFF
TRBD1	TRBV7-8	NA	TRBJ2-7	TGTGCCAGCAGCTTAGTTCTCGGGACAGGGGGGCACGAGCAGTACTTC	CASSLVLGTGGHEQYF
TRBD1	TRBV20-1	many	TRBJ2-1	TGCAGTGCCTCCCGATCAGGGGGCAATGAGCAGTTCTTC	CSASRSGGNEQFF
TRBD2	TRBV20-1	NA	TRBJ2-7	TGCAGTGCTCACTCTACTAGCGGGAGAAGGTACGAGCAGTACTTC	CSAHSTSGRRYEQYF
TRBD1	TRBV24-1	NA	TRBJ2-1	TGTGCCACCAGTGTAGGGGACAGGGGCTACAATGAGCAGTTCTTC	CATSVGDRGYNEQFF
NA	TRBV7-9	few	TRBJ2-3	TGTGCCAGCAGCTTATCCCTAGGGGTCGGTACGCAGTATTTT	CASSLSLGVGTQYF
NA	TRBV29-1	NA	TRBJ2-5	TGCAGCGTTGAACCACAGGGGGCCTGGGGACTAGCTGTGGGGCTCCAAGAGACCCAGTACTTC	CSVEPQGAWGLAVGLQETQYF
TRBD1	TRBV6-6	NA	TRBJ1-1	TGTGCCAGCAGTTACGGGGACAGCTCCACGACTGAAGCTTTCTTT	CASSYGDSSTTEAFF
NA	TRBV11-2	few	TRBJ2-3	TGTGCCAGCAGCTTAAGGGACCCCTGGGGGGATACGCAGTATTTT	CASSLRDPWGDTQYF
TRBD1	TRBV20-1	few	TRBJ1-4	TGCAGTGCTGGAAGCGGGACAGCTAATGAAAAACTGTTTTTT	CSAGSGTANEKLFF
NA	TRBV2	once	TRBJ1-1	TGTGCCAGCGGCCTCTCGGACACTGAAGTTTTCTTT	CASGLSDTEVFF
TRBD2	TRBV7-3	NA	TRBJ2-3	TGTGCCAGCAGCTCACGACTAGCGGGAGGGCCGTGGATTGGCACAGATACGCAGTATTTT	CASSSRLAGGPWIGTDTQYF
NA	TRBV6-5	NA	TRBJ1-6	TGTGCCAGCACCCTGACCACGGCTGGGGGTATGCCCCTCCACTTT	CASTLTTAGGMPLHF
NA	TRBV5-8	few	TRBJ1-5	TGTGCCATCAGCTTGGTGGGGTATCAGCCCCAGCATTTT	CAISLVGYQPQHF
NA	TRBV6-2/TRBV6-3	NA	TRBJ2-7	TGTGCCAGCAGTTATAGGCCGAGTTCCTACGAGCAGTACTTC	CASSYRPSSYEQYF
TRBD2	TRBV12-3/TRBV12-4	NA	TRBJ2-5	TGTGCCAGCAGTCCACTCGAATTTACCGGGACTAGCACCAGACAGTACTTC	CASSPLEFTGTSTRQYF
NA	TRBV9	few	TRBJ1-5	TGTGCCAGCAGCGTAGGGGGCAATAGCAATCAGCCCCAGCATTTT	CASSVGGNSNQPQHF
TRBD2	TRBV25-1	few	TRBJ2-7	TGTGCCAGCAGTGATAGCGGGGGTTACGAGCAGTACTTC	CASSDSGGYEQYF
NA	TRBV6-2/TRBV6-3	few	TRBJ2-6	TGTGCCAGCAGATCCTACGGGACAACTGGGGCCAACGTCCTGACTTTC	CASRSYGTTGANVLTF
NA	TRBV4-1	NA	TRBJ1-1	TGCGCCAGCAGCCCCCCACGTGGGGAGGACACTGAAGCTTTCTTT	CASSPPRGEDTEAFF
TRBD2	TRBV3-1	few	TRBJ2-7	TGTGCCAGCAGCCAAGATGCTTTGGCTAGCGGATCCTACGAGCAGTACTTC	CASSQDALASGSYEQYF
NA	TRBV4-3	few	TRBJ2-1	TGCGCCAGCAGCCCCCTCGAGGGGGTCGAGCAGTTCTTC	CASSPLEGVEQFF
NA	TRBV4-1	NA	TRBJ1-1	TGCGCCAGCAGCCAAGTCGCCCTCACTGAAGCTTTCTTT	CASSQVALTEAFF
NA	TRBV7-2	few	TRBJ1-6	TGTGCCAGCAGCTTAGGGTGGGGGAGACGTCATGCACCCCTCCACTTT	CASSLGWGRRHAPLHF
NA	TRBV5-1	NA	TRBJ1-1	TGCGCCAGCGCCATTACCCCCGATTTGAACACTGAAGCTTTCTTT	CASAITPDLNTEAFF
TRBD2	TRBV29-1	few	TRBJ2-3	TGCAGCGTTGAAACTATCAGCGGGGGGGCTTCAGATACGCAGTATTTT	CSVETISGGASDTQYF
NA	TRBV29-1	many	TRBJ2-3	TGCAGCGTGACGACACTAGCAGGGCGCACAGATACGCAGTATTTT	CSVTTLAGRTDTQYF
TRBD2	TRBV11-3	few	TRBJ2-1	TGTGCCAGCAGTGAGAGACTAGCGGGGCTCAATGAGCAGTTCTTC	CASSERLAGLNEQFF
TRBD1	TRBV29-1	NA	TRBJ1-4	TGCAGCTTTACAGGGGCAACTAATGAAAAACTGTTTTTT	CSFTGATNEKLFF
TRBD2	TRBV5-1	few	TRBJ2-2	TGCGCCAGCAGCACCGGACTAGCGGGGAACACCGGGGAGCTGTTTTTT	CASSTGLAGNTGELFF
TRBD2	TRBV12-3/TRBV12-4	few	TRBJ2-5	TGTGCCAGCAGTTTAGGGGCTAGCGGGAGGGCCGGGGAGACCCAGTACTTC	CASSLGASGRAGETQYF
TRBD2	TRBV4-3	few	TRBJ2-5	TGCGCCAGCAGCCAAGTCGCGGCGGGAGGGCTCGGGGAGACCCAGTACTTC	CASSQVAAGGLGETQYF
NA	TRBV4-2	NA	TRBJ1-1	TGTGCCAGCAGCAATACAAGGGCTGACTGGGACACTGAAGCTTTCTTT	CASSNTRADWDTEAFF
TRBD2	TRBV4-3	NA	TRBJ2-3	TGCGCCAGCAGCCAGGCTCATCCAGCGGGAACCACAGATACGCAGTATTTT	CASSQAHPAGTTDTQYF
NA	TRBV24-1	NA	TRBJ2-7	TGTGCCACCAGTGACAGGGGAGACCCCTACGAGCAGTACTTC	CATSDRGDPYEQYF
NA	TRBV3-1	NA	TRBJ1-1	TGTGCCAGCAGCCCGCCCGGGACACTGAACACTGAAGCTTTCTTT	CASSPPGTLNTEAFF
NA	TRBV7-9	few	TRBJ2-3	TGTGCCAGCAGCTACGAGCGGGTCGGGACAGATACGCAGTATTTT	CASSYERVGTDTQYF
TRBD1	TRBV6-5	NA	TRBJ2-7	TGTGCCAGCAGTTGGTCACCGCCGGGACAGGGCTCCTACGAGCAGTACTTC	CASSWSPPGQGSYEQYF
TRBD1	TRBV2	few	TRBJ2-1	TGTGCCAGCAGTGAAAACAGGGGTATCTCCTACAATGAGCAGTTCTTC	CASSENRGISYNEQFF
NA	TRBV6-5	NA	TRBJ2-1	TGTGCCACCACCCCGGGCGAGAGCTCCTACAATGAGCAGTTCTTC	CATTPGESSYNEQFF
NA	TRBV15	NA	TRBJ1-1	TGTGCCACCAGCAGAGATTTAACCCTAAACGTCGATCCTGAAGCTTTCTTT	CATSRDLTLNVDPEAFF